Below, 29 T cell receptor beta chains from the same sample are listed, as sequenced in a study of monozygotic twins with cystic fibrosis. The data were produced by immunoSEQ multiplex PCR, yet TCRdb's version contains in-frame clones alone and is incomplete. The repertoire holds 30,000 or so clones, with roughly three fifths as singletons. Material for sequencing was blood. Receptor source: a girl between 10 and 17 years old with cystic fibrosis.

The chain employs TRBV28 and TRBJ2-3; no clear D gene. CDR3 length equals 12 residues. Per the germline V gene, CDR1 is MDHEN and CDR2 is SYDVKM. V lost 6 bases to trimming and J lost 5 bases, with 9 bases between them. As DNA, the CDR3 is TGTGCCAGCAGCAGGCCGAGAGATACGCAGTATTTT. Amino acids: CASSRPRDTQYF.

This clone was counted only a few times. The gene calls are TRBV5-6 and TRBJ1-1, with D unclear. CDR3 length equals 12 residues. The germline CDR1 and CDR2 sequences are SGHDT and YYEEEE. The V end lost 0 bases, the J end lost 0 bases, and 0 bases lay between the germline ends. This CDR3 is CASSLVNTEAFF. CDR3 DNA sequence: TGTGCCAGCAGCTTGGTGAACACTGAAGCTTTCTTT.

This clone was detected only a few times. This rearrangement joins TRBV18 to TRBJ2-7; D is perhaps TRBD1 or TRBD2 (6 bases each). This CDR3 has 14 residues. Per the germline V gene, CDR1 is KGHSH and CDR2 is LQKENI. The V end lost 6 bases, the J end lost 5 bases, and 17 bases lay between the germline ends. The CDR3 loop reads CASSRLGDINEQYV. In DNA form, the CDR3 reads TGTGCCAGCTCCCGACTAGGGGACATCAACGAGCAGTACGTC.

CDR3 bases: TGCGCCAGCTACTCGGGCACTGAAGCTTTCTTT. It is translated as CASYSGTEAFF. This chain connects TRBV5-1 to TRBJ1-1, with D hard to call. V was shortened by 7 bases and J by 4 bases, with 8 bases between the two germline ends. CDR1 and CDR2 (germline): SGHRS, YFSETQ. The CDR3 covers 11 residues.

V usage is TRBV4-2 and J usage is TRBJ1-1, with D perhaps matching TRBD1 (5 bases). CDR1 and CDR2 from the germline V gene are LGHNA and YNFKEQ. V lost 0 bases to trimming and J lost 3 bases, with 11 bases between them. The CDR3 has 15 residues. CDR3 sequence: CASSQEGGFDTEAFF. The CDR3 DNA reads TGTGCCAGCAGCCAAGAGGGGGGTTTCGACACTGAAGCTTTCTTT.

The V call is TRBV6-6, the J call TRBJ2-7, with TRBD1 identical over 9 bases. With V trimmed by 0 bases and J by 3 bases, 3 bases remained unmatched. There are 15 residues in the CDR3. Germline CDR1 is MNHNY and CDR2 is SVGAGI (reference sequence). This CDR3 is CASSYSWDRVYEQYF. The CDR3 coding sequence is TGTGCCAGCAGTTACTCGTGGGACAGGGTCTACGAGCAGTACTTC.

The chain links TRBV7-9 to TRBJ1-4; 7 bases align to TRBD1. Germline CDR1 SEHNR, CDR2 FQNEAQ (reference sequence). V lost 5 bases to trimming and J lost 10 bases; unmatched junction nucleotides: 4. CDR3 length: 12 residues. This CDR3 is CASSPEGAKLFF. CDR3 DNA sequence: TGTGCCAGCAGCCCAGAGGGGGCAAAACTGTTTTTT. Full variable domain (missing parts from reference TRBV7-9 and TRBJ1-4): DTGVSQNPRHKITKRGQNVTFRCDPISEHNRLYWYRQTLGQGPEFLTYFQNEAQLEKSRLLSDRFSAERPKGSFSTLEIQRTEQGDSAMYLCASSPEGAKLFFGSGTQLSVL.

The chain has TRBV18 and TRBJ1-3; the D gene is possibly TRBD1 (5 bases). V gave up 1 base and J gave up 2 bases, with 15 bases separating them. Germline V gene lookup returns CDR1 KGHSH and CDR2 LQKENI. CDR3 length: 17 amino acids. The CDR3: CASSPQLQGGAGNTIYF. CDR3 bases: TGTGCCAGCTCACCACAATTACAAGGAGGGGCTGGAAACACCATATATTTT.

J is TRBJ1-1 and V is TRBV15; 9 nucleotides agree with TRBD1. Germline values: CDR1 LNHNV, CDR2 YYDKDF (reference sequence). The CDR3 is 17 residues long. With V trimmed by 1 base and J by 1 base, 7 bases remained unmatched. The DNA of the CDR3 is TGTGCCACCAGCAGAGGTATACAGGGGGCGACGAACACTGAAGCTTTCTTT. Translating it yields CATSRGIQGATNTEAFF.

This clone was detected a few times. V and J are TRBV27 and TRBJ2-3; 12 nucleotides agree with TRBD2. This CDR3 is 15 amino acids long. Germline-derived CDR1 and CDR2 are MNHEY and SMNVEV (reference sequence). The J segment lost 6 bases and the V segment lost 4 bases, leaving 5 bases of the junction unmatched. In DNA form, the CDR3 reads TGTGCCAGCAGTTCGCGACTAGCGGGAGTGGATACGCAGTATTTT. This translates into CASSSRLAGVDTQYF.

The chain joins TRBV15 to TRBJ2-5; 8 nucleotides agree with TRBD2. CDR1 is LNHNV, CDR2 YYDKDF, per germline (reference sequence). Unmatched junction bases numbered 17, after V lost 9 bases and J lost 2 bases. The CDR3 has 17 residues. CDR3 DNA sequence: TGTGCCACGATACAGGGTTTAGCGGGGATCTCTCAAGAGACCCAGTACTTC. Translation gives CATIQGLAGISQETQYF.

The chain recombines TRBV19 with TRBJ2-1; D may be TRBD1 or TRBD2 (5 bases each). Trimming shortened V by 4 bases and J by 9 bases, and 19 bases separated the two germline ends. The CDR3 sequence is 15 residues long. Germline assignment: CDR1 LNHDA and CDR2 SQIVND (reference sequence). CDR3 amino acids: CASSTRGRGPTEQFF. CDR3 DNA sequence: TGTGCCAGTAGTACCCGGGGCAGAGGGCCCACTGAGCAGTTCTTC.

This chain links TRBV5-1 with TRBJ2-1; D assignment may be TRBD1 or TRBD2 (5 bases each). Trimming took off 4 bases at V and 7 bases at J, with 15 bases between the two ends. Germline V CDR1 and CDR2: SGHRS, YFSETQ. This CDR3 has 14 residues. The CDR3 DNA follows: TGCGCCAGCAGCACCACCTCCGGGGCAAATGAGCAGTTCTTC. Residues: CASSTTSGANEQFF.

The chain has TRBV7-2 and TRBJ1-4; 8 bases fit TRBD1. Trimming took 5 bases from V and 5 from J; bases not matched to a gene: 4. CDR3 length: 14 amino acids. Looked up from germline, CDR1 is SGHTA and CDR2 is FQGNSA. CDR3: CASSGTGQNEKLFF. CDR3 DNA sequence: TGTGCCAGCAGCGGGACAGGACAGAATGAAAAACTGTTTTTT.

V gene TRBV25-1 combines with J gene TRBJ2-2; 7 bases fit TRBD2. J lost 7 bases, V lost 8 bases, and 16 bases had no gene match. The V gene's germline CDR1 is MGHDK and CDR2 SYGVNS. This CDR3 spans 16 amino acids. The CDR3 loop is CASQPPGRALIGELFF. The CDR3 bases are TGTGCCAGCCAACCTCCGGGGAGGGCCCTTATCGGGGAGCTGTTTTTT.

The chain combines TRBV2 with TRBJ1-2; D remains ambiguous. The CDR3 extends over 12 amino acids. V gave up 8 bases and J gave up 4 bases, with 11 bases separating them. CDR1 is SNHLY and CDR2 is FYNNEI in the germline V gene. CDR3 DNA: TGTGCCAGCGTGGAGGGAGGCTATGGCTACACCTTC. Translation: CASVEGGYGYTF.

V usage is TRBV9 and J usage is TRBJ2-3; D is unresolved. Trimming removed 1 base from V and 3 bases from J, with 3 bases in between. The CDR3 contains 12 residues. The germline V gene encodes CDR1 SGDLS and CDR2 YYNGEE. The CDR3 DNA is TGTGCCAGCAGCGTAAGTACAGATACGCAGTATTTT. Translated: CASSVSTDTQYF.

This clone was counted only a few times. The CDR3 DNA reads as TGTGCCAGCAGCTTGGGCGGAGGGCTCTTCCATCAGCCCCAGCATTTT. Its translation: CASSLGGGLFHQPQHF. The chain carries TRBV5-5 and TRBJ1-5; D is ambiguous. The CDR3 spans 16 residues. CDR1 and CDR2 (germline): SGHKS, YYEKEE (reference sequence). V lost 0 bases and J 5 bases, leaving 15 bases between the germline ends.

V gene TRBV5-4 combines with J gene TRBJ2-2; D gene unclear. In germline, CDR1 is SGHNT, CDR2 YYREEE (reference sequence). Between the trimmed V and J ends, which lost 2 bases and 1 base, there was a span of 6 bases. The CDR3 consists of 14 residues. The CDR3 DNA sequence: TGTGCCAGCAGCTTTTCAGGGAACACCGGGGAGCTGTTTTTT. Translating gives CASSFSGNTGELFF.

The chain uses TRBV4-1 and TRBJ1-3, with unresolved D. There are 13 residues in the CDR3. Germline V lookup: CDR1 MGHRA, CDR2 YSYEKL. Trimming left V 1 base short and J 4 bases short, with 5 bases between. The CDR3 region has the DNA TGCGCCAGCAGCCAAGTCGCGGGAAACACCATATATTTT. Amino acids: CASSQVAGNTIYF.

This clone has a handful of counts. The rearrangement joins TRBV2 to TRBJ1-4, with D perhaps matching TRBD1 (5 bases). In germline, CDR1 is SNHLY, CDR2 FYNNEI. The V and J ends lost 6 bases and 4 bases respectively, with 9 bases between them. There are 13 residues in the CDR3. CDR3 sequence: CASRRGFNEKLFF. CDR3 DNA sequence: TGTGCCAGCAGGCGGGGCTTTAATGAAAAACTGTTTTTT.

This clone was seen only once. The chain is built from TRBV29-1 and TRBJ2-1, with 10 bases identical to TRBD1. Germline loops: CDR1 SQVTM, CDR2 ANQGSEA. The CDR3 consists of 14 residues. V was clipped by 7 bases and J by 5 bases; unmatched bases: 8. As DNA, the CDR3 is TGCAGCGCCTCGGACAGGGGGATCAACAATGAGCAGTTCTTC. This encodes CSASDRGINNEQFF.

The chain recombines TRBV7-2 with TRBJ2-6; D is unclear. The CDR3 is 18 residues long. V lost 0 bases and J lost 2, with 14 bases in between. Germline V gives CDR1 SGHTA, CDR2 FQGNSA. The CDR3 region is CASSLAVRVWTGANVLTF. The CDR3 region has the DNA TGTGCCAGCAGCTTAGCCGTACGGGTGTGGACTGGGGCCAACGTCCTGACTTTC.

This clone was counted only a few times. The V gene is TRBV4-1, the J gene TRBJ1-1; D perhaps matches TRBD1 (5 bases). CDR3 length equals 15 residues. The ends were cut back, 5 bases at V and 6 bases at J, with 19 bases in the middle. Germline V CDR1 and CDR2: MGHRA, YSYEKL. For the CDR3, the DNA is TGCGCCAGCAGCGGGGGGTGGGTCGGCGGGTCTGAAGCTTTCTTT. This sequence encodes CASSGGWVGGSEAFF.

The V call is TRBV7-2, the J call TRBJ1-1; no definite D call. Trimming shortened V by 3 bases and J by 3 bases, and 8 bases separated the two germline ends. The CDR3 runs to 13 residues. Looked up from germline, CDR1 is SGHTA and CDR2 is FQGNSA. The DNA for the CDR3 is TGTGCCAGCAGCTTGCTCGACTACACTGAAGCTTTCTTT. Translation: CASSLLDYTEAFF.

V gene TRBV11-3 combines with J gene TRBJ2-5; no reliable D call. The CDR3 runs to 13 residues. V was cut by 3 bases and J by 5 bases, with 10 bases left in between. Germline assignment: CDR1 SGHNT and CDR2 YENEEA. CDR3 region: CASSFGRTETQYF. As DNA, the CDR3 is TGTGCCAGCAGCTTTGGGCGTACGGAGACCCAGTACTTC.

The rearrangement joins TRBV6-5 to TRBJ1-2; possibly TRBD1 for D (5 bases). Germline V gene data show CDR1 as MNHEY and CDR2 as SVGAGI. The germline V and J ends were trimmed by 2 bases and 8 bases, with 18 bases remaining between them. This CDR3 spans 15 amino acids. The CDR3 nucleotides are TGTGCCAGCAGTTACACAGGCCAGGGCCCAGGGGGCTACACCTTC. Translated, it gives CASSYTGQGPGGYTF.

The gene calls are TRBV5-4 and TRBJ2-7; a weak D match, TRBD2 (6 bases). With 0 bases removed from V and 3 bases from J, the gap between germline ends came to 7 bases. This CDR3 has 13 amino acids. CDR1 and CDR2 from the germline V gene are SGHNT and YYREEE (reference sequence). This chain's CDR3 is CASSLDGSYEQYV. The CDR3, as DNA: TGTGCCAGCAGCTTGGACGGGAGCTACGAGCAGTACGTC.

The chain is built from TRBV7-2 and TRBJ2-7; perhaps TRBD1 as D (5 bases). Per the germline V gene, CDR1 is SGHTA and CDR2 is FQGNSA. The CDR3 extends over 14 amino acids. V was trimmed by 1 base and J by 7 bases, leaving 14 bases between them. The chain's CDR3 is CASSLGQGGGEQYV. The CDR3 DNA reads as TGTGCCAGCAGCTTAGGCCAGGGTGGTGGAGAGCAGTACGTC.